Each of the 14 T cell receptor beta chains below was sequenced from the same sample in a study of cytomegalovirus exposure and HLA in healthy donors. Produced via immunoSEQ multiplex PCR; TCRdb's table is partial and in-frame only. The sample contains some 98,000 clones, roughly 85% of which appear only once. What was sequenced was PBMCs. These receptors originate from a woman aged 25 to 45 in good health and CMV-seronegative.

The J gene is TRBJ1-2, the V gene TRBV4-3, with D unresolved. The CDR3 contains 15 residues. V lost 2 bases and J lost 7, with 17 bases in between. Germline CDR1 reads LGHNA; CDR2 reads YSLEER. The CDR3 DNA sequence: TGCGCCAGCAGCCAACAAGTGGGGAGCCTTGGTGGCTACACCTTC. Translating it yields CASSQQVGSLGGYTF.

This chain connects TRBV12-5 to TRBJ1-2; D unclear. CDR3 length: 13 amino acids. CDR1 is LGHNT and CDR2 is FRNRAP in the germline V gene. The V end lost 1 base, the J end lost 7 bases, and 10 bases lay between the germline ends. CDR3 bases: TGTGCTAGTGGTTTGGGGGCACCGGTTGGCTACACCTTC. Encoded protein: CASGLGAPVGYTF.

A remark on this clone: Different DNA sequences within this sample yield the same CDR3. The rearrangement links TRBV18 to TRBJ1-5; 7 nucleotides align to TRBD1. The V and J ends lost 3 bases and 5 bases, in that order; junction bases with no gene match: 4. Per the germline V gene, CDR1 is KGHSH and CDR2 is LQKENI. CDR3 length: 14 amino acids. This chain's CDR3 is CASSPRQGDQPQHF. CDR3 bases: TGTGCCAGCTCACCGAGACAGGGAGATCAGCCCCAGCATTTT. The whole variable domain, remainder taken from reference TRBV18 and TRBJ1-5, is NAGVMQNPRHLVRRRGQEARLRCSPMKGHSHVYWYRQLPEEGLKFMVYLQKENIIDESGMPKERFSAEFPKEGPSILRIQQVVRGDSAAYFCASSPRQGDQPQHFGDGTRLSIL.

The chain recombines TRBV7-8 with TRBJ1-1; 7 nucleotides agree with TRBD1. Unmatched junction bases numbered 10, after V lost 2 bases and J lost 1 base. The germline gives CDR1 SGHVS, CDR2 FQNEAQ. CDR3 length equals 17 residues. The CDR3: CASSLSADRRTNTEAFF. CDR3 sequence (DNA): TGTGCCAGCAGCTTAAGCGCGGACAGGAGGACGAACACTGAAGCTTTCTTT.

The rearrangement links TRBV2 to TRBJ2-2; 9 nucleotides agree with TRBD2. V shed 3 bases, J shed 7 bases, and the junction held 9 bases outside the gene matches. The CDR3 has 16 residues. From germline, CDR1 is SNHLY and CDR2 FYNNEI. CDR3 region: CASSEWRGGRGGELFF. The DNA for the CDR3 is TGTGCCAGCAGTGAGTGGCGGGGGGGCCGCGGCGGGGAGCTGTTTTTT.

This chain uses TRBV11-1 with TRBJ2-3, with D perhaps matching TRBD1 (6 bases). The CDR3 consists of 15 residues. Trimming removed 3 bases at V and 6 bases at J, with 16 bases between. Germline assignment: CDR1 SGHAT and CDR2 FQDESV (reference sequence). DNA for the CDR3: TGTGCCAGCAGCTTCTCATGGACAGCATCGGATACGCAGTATTTT. Its protein product is CASSFSWTASDTQYF.

The chain joins TRBV28 to TRBJ1-4; a weak D match, TRBD1 (5 bases). The germline CDR1 and CDR2 sequences are MDHEN and SYDVKM. V was cut by 2 bases and J by 8 bases, with 15 bases left in between. The CDR3 length is 15 residues. CDR3 in amino acids: CASSLTGRVYEKLFF. CDR3 coding DNA: TGTGCCAGCAGTTTAACTGGCAGGGTTTACGAAAAACTGTTTTTT.

The chain employs TRBV27 and TRBJ2-7; no reliable D call. The CDR3 consists of 13 residues. Germline assignment: CDR1 MNHEY and CDR2 SMNVEV (reference sequence). The germline V and J ends were trimmed by 6 bases and 0 bases, with 9 bases remaining between them. Written as DNA, the CDR3 is TGTGCCAGCAGCCCCCGAGGCTCCTACGAGCAGTACTTC. It is translated as CASSPRGSYEQYF.

This chain uses TRBV18 with TRBJ2-5; 7 bases map to TRBD1. Germline V lookup: CDR1 KGHSH, CDR2 LQKENI. The CDR3 covers 14 residues. J lost 5 bases, V lost 5 bases, and 8 bases had no gene match. CDR3 in amino acids: CASSARTGGETQYF. In DNA, the CDR3 is TGTGCCAGCTCAGCTAGGACAGGCGGGGAGACCCAGTACTTC.

The chain joins TRBV11-2 to TRBJ1-2; no reliable D call. Trimming took 4 bases from V and 0 from J, leaving 12 bases between them. The CDR3 is 15 residues long. Germline-derived CDR1 and CDR2 are SGHAT and FQNNGV. The CDR3 protein is CASSSPEGANYGYTF. DNA for the CDR3: TGTGCCAGCAGCTCCCCCGAGGGAGCTAACTATGGCTACACCTTC.

The chain joins TRBV2 to TRBJ1-6, with 10 bases identical to TRBD1. Germline V gives CDR1 SNHLY, CDR2 FYNNEI. The length of the CDR3 is 15 residues. Trimming took 6 bases from V and 10 from J; bases not matched to a gene: 9. CDR3 nucleotide sequence: TGTGCCAGCAGGGCCGGGACAGGGGTTGGGTCACCCCTCCACTTT. This translates into CASRAGTGVGSPLHF.

This chain links TRBV7-3 with TRBJ2-3; D gene uncertain. Trimming left V 5 bases short and J 5 bases short, with 11 bases between. Germline loops: CDR1 SGHTA, CDR2 FQGTGA. The length of the CDR3 is 13 residues. The CDR3 DNA follows: TGTGCCAGCAGCCCCCGTTCCCGAGATACGCAGTATTTT. Translated, it gives CASSPRSRDTQYF.

The chain uses TRBV7-2 and TRBJ1-1; 7 bases are shared with TRBD1. The CDR3 covers 13 residues. Germline assignment: CDR1 SGHTA and CDR2 FQGNSA. V trimming: 5 bases; J trimming: 6 bases; junction bases outside the gene matches: 6. This CDR3 reads CASSPGQVPEAFF. CDR3 in DNA: TGTGCCAGCAGCCCTGGACAGGTCCCTGAAGCTTTCTTT.

CDR3 DNA: TGTGCCAGGGGCCAGGGACTAGAAGGGACCCAGTACTTC. This encodes CARGQGLEGTQYF. The V gene is TRBV2, the J gene TRBJ2-5; the match to TRBD2 covers 8 bases. Germline CDR1 reads SNHLY; CDR2 reads FYNNEI. The ends lost 9 bases at V and 7 bases at J; junction bases unmatched: 10. CDR3 length equals 13 residues.